Each of the 29 T cell receptor beta chains below was sequenced from the same sample in a study of blood T cell repertoires in COVID-19. Sequencing used immunoSEQ multiplex PCR; TCRdb keeps in-frame clones, though not all of them. The table includes about 370,000 clones, more than 85% detected once. Sequencing used PBMCs or T cells enriched from blood (not recorded which). Receptors were obtained from a woman aged 40-49 years who had been exposed to COVID-19.

The chain employs TRBV27 and TRBJ1-4, with TRBD1 matching 8 bases. Trimming cost V 5 bases and J 7 bases; bases outside gene matches: 9. The CDR3 spans 15 residues. The germline V gene has CDR1 MNHEY and CDR2 SMNVEV (reference sequence). CDR3 DNA: TGTGCCAGCAGTCTGCAGGGGGCGTCCGGTGAAAAACTGTTTTTT. Protein product: CASSLQGASGEKLFF.

The rearrangement links TRBV5-8 to TRBJ2-3, with 7 positions matching TRBD1. V lost 0 bases, J lost 2 bases, and 3 bases stayed unmatched. Germline-derived CDR1 and CDR2 are SGHTS and YDEGEE. This CDR3 contains 15 residues. CDR3 DNA: TGTGCCAGCAGCTTGGATGGGACAGCCACAGATACGCAGTATTTT. This translates into CASSLDGTATDTQYF. The variable domain in full, with the rest retrieved from reference TRBV5-8 and TRBJ2-3, is EAGVTQSPTHLIKTRGQQATLRCSPISGHTSVYWYQQALGLGLQFLLWYDEGEERNRGNFPPRFSGRQFPNYSSELNVNALELEDSALYLCASSLDGTATDTQYFGPGTRLTVL.

This rearrangement joins TRBV19 to TRBJ2-7; 7 bases line up with TRBD1. The junction had 17 bases not matched to a gene; V was cut back by 6 bases and J by 0 bases. This CDR3 is 18 amino acids long. Germline V gene data show CDR1 as LNHDA and CDR2 as SQIVND (reference sequence). The CDR3 protein is CASSQRQGMGSSSYEQYF. CDR3 sequence (DNA): TGTGCCAGTAGCCAGAGACAGGGAATGGGCTCTAGCTCCTACGAGCAGTACTTC.

The rearrangement joins TRBV24-1 to TRBJ2-2; perhaps TRBD2 as D (5 bases). From germline, CDR1 is KGHDR and CDR2 SFDVKD. The V gene lost 3 bases and the J gene lost 6 bases, with 7 bases spanning the gap. The CDR3 sequence is 13 residues long. CDR3 sequence (DNA): TGTGCCACCAGTGATCCTAGCCCCGGGGAGCTGTTTTTT. Translated, it gives CATSDPSPGELFF.

This sequence joins TRBV18 and TRBJ2-7; 10 positions match TRBD2. Trimming cost V 8 bases and J 3 bases; bases outside gene matches: 13. This CDR3 spans 16 amino acids. Germline V gives CDR1 KGHSH, CDR2 LQKENI. The CDR3 region has the DNA TGTGCCAGCGCGACCGGGGCTAGCGGGGGCAGCTACGAGCAGTACTTC. It encodes CASATGASGGSYEQYF.

The J gene is TRBJ1-4, the V gene TRBV2; 7 bases match TRBD1. Germline CDR1 reads SNHLY; CDR2 reads FYNNEI. J was trimmed by 3 bases and V by 4 bases; bases with no gene match: 5. This CDR3 is built from 15 residues. Here the CDR3 DNA reads TGTGCCAGCAGTGGGCAGGGGGTATCTAATGAAAAACTGTTTTTT. Translation gives CASSGQGVSNEKLFF. The full variable domain, with the rest looked up from reference TRBV2 and TRBJ1-4, is EPEVTQTPSHQVTQMGQEVILRCVPISNHLYFYWYRQILGQKVEFLVSFYNNEISEKSEIFDDQFSVERPDGSNFTLKIRSTKLEDSAMYFCASSGQGVSNEKLFFGSGTQLSVL.

The chain carries TRBV30 and TRBJ1-2, with unresolved D. This CDR3 has 11 residues. Germline V CDR1 and CDR2: GTSNPN, SVGIG (reference sequence). Between the trimmed V and J ends, which lost 5 bases and 8 bases, there was a span of 12 bases. The CDR3 DNA reads TGTGCCTGGGGCGTCCTCGGGGGCTACACCTTC. Amino acids: CAWGVLGGYTF.

J is TRBJ2-7 and V is TRBV19; no definite D call. The CDR3 has 13 residues. V lost 1 base and J 3 bases, leaving 7 bases between the germline ends. Germline CDR1 LNHDA, CDR2 SQIVND (reference sequence). CDR3 residues: CASSIGGYYEQYF. The CDR3 DNA is TGTGCCAGTAGTATAGGCGGATACTACGAGCAGTACTTC.

The chain couples TRBV29-1 to TRBJ1-5; a possible D gene is TRBD1 (5 bases). CDR1 is SQVTM, CDR2 ANQGSEA, per germline. V gave up 6 bases and J gave up 3 bases, with 12 bases separating them. The CDR3 is 13 residues long. The CDR3 protein is CSVRGGDNQPQHF. The DNA of the CDR3 is TGCAGCGTCCGCGGGGGGGACAATCAGCCCCAGCATTTT.

The chain links TRBV5-1 to TRBJ2-1; 7 bases map to TRBD1. Germline trimming cut 4 bases from V and 1 base from J; bases unmatched to any gene: 5. Germline values: CDR1 SGHRS, CDR2 YFSETQ. CDR3 length: 15 amino acids. The CDR3 DNA reads as TGCGCCAGCAGCGTCGGGACAGTATCCTACAATGAGCAGTTCTTC. Amino acids: CASSVGTVSYNEQFF.

The chain is built from TRBV7-2 and TRBJ2-3; TRBD2 is a possible D gene (7 bases). The CDR3 has 15 residues. Germline V CDR1 and CDR2: SGHTA, FQGNSA. V was shortened by 5 bases and J by 2 bases, with 14 bases between the two germline ends. CDR3 in DNA: TGTGCCAGCAGCCAACGCGGGGGCCCCACAGATACGCAGTATTTT. It specifies CASSQRGGPTDTQYF.

The V and J genes are TRBV10-2 and TRBJ1-2, with D tentatively TRBD1 (6 bases). Germline V gene data show CDR1 as WSHSY and CDR2 as SAAADI. The CDR3 contains 14 residues. V lost 7 bases to trimming and J lost 8 bases, with 20 bases between them. The CDR3 reads CASKPTGKRDGYTF. The CDR3 DNA is TGCGCCAGCAAACCAACAGGGAAACGGGACGGCTACACCTTC.

The chain combines TRBV7-9 with TRBJ1-1; 8 bases are a match to TRBD1. Germline loops: CDR1 SEHNR, CDR2 FQNEAQ (reference sequence). This CDR3 contains 13 residues. V shed 4 bases, J shed 4 bases, and the junction held 2 bases outside the gene matches. The CDR3 DNA follows: TGTGCCAGCAGCTATACAGGGGGCACTGAAGCTTTCTTT. Its protein is CASSYTGGTEAFF.

There are many counts of this clone. The chain joins TRBV9 to TRBJ1-2, with TRBD1 as a possible D gene (6 bases). The germline V and J ends were trimmed by 3 bases and 4 bases, with 13 bases remaining between them. The germline V gene has CDR1 SGDLS and CDR2 YYNGEE. CDR3 length: 14 amino acids. CDR3 bases: TGTGCCAGCAGCGAGACGCCAGGGGCCTATGGCTACACCTTC. Encoded protein: CASSETPGAYGYTF.

The chain links TRBV6-6 to TRBJ2-1; TRBD2 aligns across 9 bases. Germline V gene data show CDR1 as MNHNY and CDR2 as SVGAGI (reference sequence). The CDR3 runs to 16 residues. V lost 0 bases and J lost 8; bases outside the gene matches: 8. The CDR3 region is CASSYSAGGFWDEQFF. DNA of the CDR3: TGTGCCAGCAGTTACTCGGCGGGGGGGTTTTGGGATGAGCAGTTCTTC.

The table lists this clone with a count of one. The V and J genes are TRBV24-1 and TRBJ1-5; tentative D call: TRBD1 (6 bases). The germline V gene encodes CDR1 KGHDR and CDR2 SFDVKD. The CDR3 sequence is 16 residues long. Trimming took 4 bases from V and 5 from J, leaving 17 bases between them. As DNA, the CDR3 is TGTGCCACCAGTGAAGGGGGTCGGGGTCTCGATCAGCCCCAGCATTTT. Translation gives CATSEGGRGLDQPQHF.

The rearrangement uses TRBV19 and TRBJ1-1, with 8 bases matching TRBD1. Germline V gene lookup returns CDR1 LNHDA and CDR2 SQIVND (reference sequence). This CDR3 has 15 residues. Trimming at V came to 4 bases and at J to 5 bases, leaving 9 bases not matched to a gene. CDR3 amino acids: CASSTQGASRTEAFF. CDR3 in DNA: TGTGCCAGTAGTACCCAGGGGGCTAGTCGGACTGAAGCTTTCTTT.

The chain is built from TRBV30 and TRBJ1-1; D is ambiguous. This CDR3 contains 11 residues. Germline assignment: CDR1 GTSNPN and CDR2 SVGIG (reference sequence). Between the trimmed V and J ends, which lost 3 bases and 9 bases, there was a span of 11 bases. The CDR3 coding sequence is TGTGCCTGGAGGCTATTGCGGCAAGCTTTCTTT. Amino acids: CAWRLLRQAFF.

V gene TRBV11-2 combines with J gene TRBJ2-1; 10 bases match TRBD2. The CDR3 has 17 residues. V dropped 0 bases and J dropped 6; count of bases not matched to a gene: 8. Germline V gene sequence: CDR1 SGHAT, CDR2 FQNNGV. The CDR3 reads CASSLDRASGSGNEQFF. The CDR3 DNA is TGTGCCAGCAGCTTAGATCGGGCTAGCGGGAGCGGCAATGAGCAGTTCTTC.

A note on this clone: Other nucleotide sequences from this sample produce the same CDR3. The V and J genes are TRBV12-5 and TRBJ1-5, with 7 positions matching TRBD1. The CDR3 consists of 15 residues. Germline-derived CDR1 and CDR2 are LGHNT and FRNRAP. The junction had 0 bases not matched to a gene; V was cut back by 1 base and J by 0 bases. The CDR3 here is CASGLGQGSNQPQHF. The CDR3 region has the DNA TGTGCTAGTGGTTTGGGACAGGGTAGCAATCAGCCCCAGCATTTT.

This clone came up a few times. This chain connects TRBV7-9 to TRBJ2-7; 11 bases agree with TRBD2. Trimming cost V 4 bases and J 2 bases; bases outside gene matches: 10. CDR1 is SEHNR, CDR2 FQNEAQ, per germline (reference sequence). This CDR3 is 17 amino acids long. The CDR3 nucleotides are TGTGCCAGCAGCTCATTATGGGGTAGCGGGAGGGCCTACGAGCAGTACTTC. It translates to CASSSLWGSGRAYEQYF.

This chain uses TRBV7-8 with TRBJ1-1; the D is unclear. CDR1 and CDR2 from the germline V gene are SGHVS and FQNEAQ. The V and J ends lost 7 bases and 0 bases respectively, with 18 bases between them. The CDR3 spans 16 residues. This CDR3 reads CASILDRGSLNTEAFF. The CDR3 DNA reads as TGTGCCAGCATCCTAGACCGGGGATCCTTGAACACTGAAGCTTTCTTT.

The V call is TRBV6-5, the J call TRBJ1-1; 8 bases line up with TRBD1. Germline values: CDR1 MNHEY, CDR2 SVGAGI. CDR3 length: 14 residues. V lost 5 bases, J lost 3 bases, and 5 bases stayed unmatched. This CDR3 reads CASSLLDRDTEAFF. The DNA of the CDR3 is TGTGCCAGCAGTCTACTGGACAGGGACACTGAAGCTTTCTTT.

This clone came up a few times. V is TRBV7-9 and J is TRBJ1-1; 8 positions agree with TRBD1. The germline gives CDR1 SEHNR, CDR2 FQNEAQ (reference sequence). Trimming at V came to 5 bases and at J to 0 bases, leaving 11 bases not matched to a gene. The CDR3 loop spans 17 amino acids. CDR3 region: CASSDRTGRGMNTEAFF. The CDR3 coding sequence is TGTGCCAGCAGCGATCGGACAGGGCGTGGCATGAACACTGAAGCTTTCTTT.

This clone was seen just once. J is TRBJ1-5 and V is TRBV30, with a possible D match to TRBD1 (6 bases). The CDR3 runs to 15 residues. Germline values: CDR1 GTSNPN, CDR2 SVGIG (reference sequence). Trimming left V 1 base short and J 7 bases short, with 17 bases between. DNA of the CDR3: TGTGCCTGGAGTGAAGATTGGGGGCCCGAACAGCCCCAGCATTTT. Translated, it gives CAWSEDWGPEQPQHF.

This sequence joins TRBV3-1 (or the pseudogene TRBV3-2) and TRBJ2-5; TRBD2 agrees at 10 bases. Losses at the gene ends were 5 bases for V and 4 bases for J; bases not matched to a gene: 7. The CDR3 spans 15 residues. Germline values: CDR1 LGHDT, CDR2 YNNKEL (reference sequence). The CDR3: CASSRSGGARETQYF. CDR3 in DNA: TGTGCCAGCAGCAGGAGCGGGGGGGCTCGAGAGACCCAGTACTTC.

The chain joins TRBV6-4 to TRBJ2-1, with 10 bases fitting TRBD2. V was clipped by 6 bases and J by 5 bases; unmatched bases: 4. The CDR3 contains 14 residues. The germline CDR1 and CDR2 sequences are MRHNA and SNTAGT. Written as DNA, the CDR3 is TGTGCCAGCAGGGACCTAGCGGGAGACAATGAGCAGTTCTTC. Amino acids: CASRDLAGDNEQFF.

The chain uses TRBV5-4 and TRBJ2-5, with D possibly being TRBD2 (6 bases). The V end was cut by 2 bases, the J end by 2 bases, with 10 bases between. CDR1 is SGHNT and CDR2 is YYREEE in the germline V gene (reference sequence). The CDR3 length is 14 residues. This CDR3 is CASSFAAGQETQYF. CDR3 coding DNA: TGTGCCAGCAGCTTCGCGGCGGGACAAGAGACCCAGTACTTC.

V gene TRBV4-3 combines with J gene TRBJ2-7; weak D call: TRBD2 (5 bases). The CDR3 runs to 13 residues. V was clipped by 4 bases and J by 1 base, with 8 bases between them. CDR1 LGHNA and CDR2 YSLEER come from the germline V gene. CDR3 nucleotides: TGCGCCAGCAGCCTCCGGACTTCCTACGAGCAGTACTTC. Protein product: CASSLRTSYEQYF.